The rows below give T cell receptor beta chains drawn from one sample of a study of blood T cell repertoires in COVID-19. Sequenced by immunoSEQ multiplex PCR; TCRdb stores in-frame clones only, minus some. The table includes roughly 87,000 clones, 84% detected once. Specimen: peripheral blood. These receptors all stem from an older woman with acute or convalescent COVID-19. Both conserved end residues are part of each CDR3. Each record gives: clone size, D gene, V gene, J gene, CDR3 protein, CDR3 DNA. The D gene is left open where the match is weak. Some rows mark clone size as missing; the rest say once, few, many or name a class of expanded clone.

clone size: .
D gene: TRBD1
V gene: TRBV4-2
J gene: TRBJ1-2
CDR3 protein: CASSQTSGQGVYGYTF
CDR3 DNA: TGTGCCAGCAGCCAAACGTCCGGACAGGGTGTCTATGGCTACACCTTC

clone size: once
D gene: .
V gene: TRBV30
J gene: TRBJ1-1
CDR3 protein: CAWSQGTEAFF
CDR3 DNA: TGTGCCTGGAGCCAGGGTACTGAAGCTTTCTTT

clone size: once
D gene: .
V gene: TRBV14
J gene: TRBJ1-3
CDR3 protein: CASSQVPGRNTIYF
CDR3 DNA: TGTGCCAGCAGCCAAGTACCGGGGAGAAACACCATATATTTT

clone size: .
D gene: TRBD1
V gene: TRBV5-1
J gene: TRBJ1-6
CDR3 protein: CASSRDTTGGINSPLHF
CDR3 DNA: TGCGCCAGCAGCCGCGATACAACAGGGGGGATTAATTCACCCCTCCACTTT

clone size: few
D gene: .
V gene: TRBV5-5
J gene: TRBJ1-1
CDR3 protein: CASSTTPRGQGSTEAFF
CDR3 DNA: TGTGCCAGCAGCACGACGCCCCGTGGGCAGGGAAGCACTGAAGCTTTCTTT

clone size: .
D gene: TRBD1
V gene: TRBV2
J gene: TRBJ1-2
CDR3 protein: CASRQQGALYTF
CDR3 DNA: TGTGCCAGCAGACAACAGGGGGCTTTGTACACCTTC

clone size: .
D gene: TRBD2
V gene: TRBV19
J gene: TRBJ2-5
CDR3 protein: CASSISTSGGGGETQYF
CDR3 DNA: TGTGCCAGTAGTATTTCTACTAGCGGGGGAGGTGGAGAGACCCAGTACTTC

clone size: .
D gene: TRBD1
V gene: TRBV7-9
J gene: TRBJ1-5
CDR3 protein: CASSATGARDQPQHF
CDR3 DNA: TGTGCCAGCAGCGCCACAGGGGCGAGGGATCAGCCCCAGCATTTT

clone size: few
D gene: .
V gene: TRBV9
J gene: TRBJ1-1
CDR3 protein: CASSVGATSGDTEAFF
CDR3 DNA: TGTGCCAGCAGCGTAGGAGCGACATCCGGGGACACTGAAGCTTTCTTT

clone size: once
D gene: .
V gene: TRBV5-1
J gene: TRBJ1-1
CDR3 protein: CASSPGGGLLTEAFF
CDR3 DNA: TGCGCCAGCAGCCCGGGCGGAGGCTTACTCACTGAAGCTTTCTTT

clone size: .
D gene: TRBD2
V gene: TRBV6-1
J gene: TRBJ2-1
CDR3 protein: CASSERTSGGAGYNEQFF
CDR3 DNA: TGTGCCAGCAGTGAACGGACTAGCGGGGGGGCCGGCTACAATGAGCAGTTCTTC

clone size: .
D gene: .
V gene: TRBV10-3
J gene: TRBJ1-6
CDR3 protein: CAISMEDNSPLHF
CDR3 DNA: TGTGCCATCAGTATGGAGGATAATTCACCCCTCCACTTT

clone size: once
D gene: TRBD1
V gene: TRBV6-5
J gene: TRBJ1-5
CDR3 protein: CASSRDRGNNQPQHF
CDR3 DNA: TGTGCCAGCAGCCGGGACAGGGGGAACAATCAGCCCCAGCATTTT

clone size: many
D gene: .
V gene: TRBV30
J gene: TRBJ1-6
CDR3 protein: CARGDWATNSPLHF
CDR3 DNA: TGTGCCAGGGGCGATTGGGCAACCAATTCACCCCTCCACTTT

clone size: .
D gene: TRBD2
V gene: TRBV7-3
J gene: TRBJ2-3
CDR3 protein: CASSSGTSGINTQYF
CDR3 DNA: TGTGCCAGCAGCTCTGGGACTAGCGGGATTAATACGCAGTATTTT

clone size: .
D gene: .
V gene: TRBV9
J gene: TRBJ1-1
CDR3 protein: CASSVAWTNTEAFF
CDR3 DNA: TGTGCCAGCAGCGTAGCTTGGACTAACACTGAAGCTTTCTTT

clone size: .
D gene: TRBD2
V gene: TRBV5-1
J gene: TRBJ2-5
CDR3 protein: CASSPPGGDETQYF
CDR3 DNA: TGCGCCAGCAGCCCACCCGGGGGGGACGAGACCCAGTACTTC

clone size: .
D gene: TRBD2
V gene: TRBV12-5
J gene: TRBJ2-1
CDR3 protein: CASRAGGLPEQFF
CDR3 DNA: TGTGCTAGTCGAGCGGGGGGGCTTCCTGAGCAGTTCTTC

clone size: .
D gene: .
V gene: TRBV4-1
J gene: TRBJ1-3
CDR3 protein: CASSQVARGPSPSSGNTIYF
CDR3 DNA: TGCGCCAGCAGCCAAGTCGCCAGGGGCCCCAGCCCTAGCTCTGGAAACACCATATATTTT

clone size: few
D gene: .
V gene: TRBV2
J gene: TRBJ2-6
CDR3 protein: CASRWSGGANVLTF
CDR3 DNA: TGTGCCAGCCGTTGGTCAGGTGGGGCCAACGTCCTGACTTTC

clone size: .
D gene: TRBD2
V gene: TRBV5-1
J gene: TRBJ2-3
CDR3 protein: CASSLGLSGGPTDTQYF
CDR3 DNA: TGCGCCAGCAGCTTGGGTCTGAGCGGGGGGCCCACAGATACGCAGTATTTT

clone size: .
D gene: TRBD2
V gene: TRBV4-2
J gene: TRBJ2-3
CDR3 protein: CASSPRGLAGASTDTQYF
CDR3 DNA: TGTGCCAGCAGCCCGAGAGGACTAGCGGGGGCCAGCACAGATACGCAGTATTTT

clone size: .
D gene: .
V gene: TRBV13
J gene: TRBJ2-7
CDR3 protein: CASSLAGSYEQYF
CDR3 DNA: TGTGCCAGCAGCTTAGCCGGGTCCTACGAGCAGTACTTC

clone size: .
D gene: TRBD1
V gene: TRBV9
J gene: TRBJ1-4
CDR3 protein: CASSATGTGVAKLFF
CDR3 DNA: TGTGCCAGCAGCGCTACCGGGACAGGGGTAGCAAAACTGTTTTTT

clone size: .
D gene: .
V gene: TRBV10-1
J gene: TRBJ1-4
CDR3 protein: CASSEGRATNEKLFF
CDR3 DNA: TGCGCCAGCAGTGAGGGTAGAGCAACTAATGAAAAACTGTTTTTT

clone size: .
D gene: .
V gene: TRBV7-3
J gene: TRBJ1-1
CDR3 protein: CASSLAENTEAFF
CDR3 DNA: TGTGCCAGCAGCCTTGCGGAGAACACTGAAGCTTTCTTT

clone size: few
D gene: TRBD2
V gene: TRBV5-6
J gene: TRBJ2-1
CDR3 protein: CASSLGWTSGYNEQFF
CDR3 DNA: TGTGCCAGCAGCTTGGGGTGGACTAGCGGCTACAATGAGCAGTTCTTC

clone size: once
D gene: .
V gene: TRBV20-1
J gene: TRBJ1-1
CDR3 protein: CSASAQMQAFF
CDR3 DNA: TGCAGTGCTAGTGCCCAGATGCAAGCTTTCTTT